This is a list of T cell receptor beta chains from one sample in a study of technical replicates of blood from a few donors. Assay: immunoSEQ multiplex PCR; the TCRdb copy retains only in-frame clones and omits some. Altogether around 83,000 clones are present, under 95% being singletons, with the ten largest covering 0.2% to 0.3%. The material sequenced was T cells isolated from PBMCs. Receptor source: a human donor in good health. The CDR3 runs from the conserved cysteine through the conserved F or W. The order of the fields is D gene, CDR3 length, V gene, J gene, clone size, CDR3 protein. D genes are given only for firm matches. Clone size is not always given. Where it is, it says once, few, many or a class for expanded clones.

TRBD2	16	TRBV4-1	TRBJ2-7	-	CASSPRTSGGTYEQYF
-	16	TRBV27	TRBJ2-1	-	CASRNQPGLPSNEQFF
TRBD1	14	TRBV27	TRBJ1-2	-	CASSSTGGDYGYTF
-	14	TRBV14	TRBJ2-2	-	CASSHTDRTGELFF
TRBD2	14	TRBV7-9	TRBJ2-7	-	CASSPTSGGQEQYF
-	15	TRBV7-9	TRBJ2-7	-	CASSPQAGEIYEQYF
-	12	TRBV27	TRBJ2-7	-	CASSSSAYEQYF
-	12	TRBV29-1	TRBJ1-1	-	CSVDDDTPEAFF
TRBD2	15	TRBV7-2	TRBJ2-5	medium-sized	CASSRSGGAGKTQYF
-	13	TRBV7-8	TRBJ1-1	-	CASSLDRDTEAFF
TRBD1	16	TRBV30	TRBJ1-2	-	CAWTTLRDRGYYGYTF
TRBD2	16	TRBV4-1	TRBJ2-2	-	CASSLKTSGRAGELFF
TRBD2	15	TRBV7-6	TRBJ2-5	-	CASSYGTSGQETQYF
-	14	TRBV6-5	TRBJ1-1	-	CASSYSGVFTEAFF
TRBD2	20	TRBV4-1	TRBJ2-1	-	CASSRVGLADNPPNDVEQFF
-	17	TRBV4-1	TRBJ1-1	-	CASSQASIGLANTEAFF
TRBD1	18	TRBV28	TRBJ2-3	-	CASSLGLLWDRNTDTQYF
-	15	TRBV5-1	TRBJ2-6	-	CASSPTASGANVLTF
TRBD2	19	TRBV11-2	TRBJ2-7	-	CASSANHLTSGGLRYEQYF
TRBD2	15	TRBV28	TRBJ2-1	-	CASSFFGLEGNEQFF
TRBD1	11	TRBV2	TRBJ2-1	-	CASGTGYEQFF
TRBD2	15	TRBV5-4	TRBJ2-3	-	CASSFGDPGGDTQYF
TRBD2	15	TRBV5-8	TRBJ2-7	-	CASSLSGGTTYEQYF
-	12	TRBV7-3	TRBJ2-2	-	CASSSFTGELFF
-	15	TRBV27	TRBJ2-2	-	CASSLGGRVPGELFF
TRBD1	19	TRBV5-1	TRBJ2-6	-	CASTKPAGQGAAGANVLTF
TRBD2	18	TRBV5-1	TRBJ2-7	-	CASSNPGTSGTLSGEQYF
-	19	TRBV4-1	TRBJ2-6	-	CASSQEPGHRSSGANVLTF
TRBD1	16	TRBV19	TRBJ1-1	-	CASSIGTGMTNTEAFF
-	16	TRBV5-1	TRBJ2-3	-	CASSLAGRGSTDTQYF
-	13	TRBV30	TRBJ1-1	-	CAWSVLTPTEAFF
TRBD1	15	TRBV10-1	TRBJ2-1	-	CASSDNGQGADEQFF
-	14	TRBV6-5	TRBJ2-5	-	CASSYSRRWETQYF
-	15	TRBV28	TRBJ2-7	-	CASNPPYRDSYEQYF
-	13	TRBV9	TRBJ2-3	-	CASSVVEADTQYF